This T cell receptor (beta chain) was documented in a study of technical replicates of blood from four donors. Clones were read by immunoSEQ multiplex PCR, and TCRdb kept only the in-frame ones, dropping some. The table shows about 94,000 clones, with approximately 96% occurring only once. Material: T cells isolated from PBMCs. The receptor was derived from a human donor in good health.

The CDR3 sequence is CASLVQGRGQETQYF. CDR3 nucleotides: TGTGCCAGCCTAGTTCAGGGTCGGGGGCAAGAGACCCAGTACTTC. The rearrangement uses TRBV6-1 and TRBJ2-5; possibly TRBD2 for D (6 bases). This CDR3 is built from 15 residues. From germline, CDR1 is MNHNS and CDR2 SASEGT. Trimming left V 8 bases short and J 2 bases short, with 18 bases between.